The present entry profiles one TCR beta chain with its context. The antigen remains undetermined. This record belongs to a study of CXCR3-negative and CXCR3-positive naive CD8 T cells. Study results and limitations: Memory CD8+ T cell repertoires were far less diverse than both naive subsets. More hydrophobic TRB CDR3s occurred in CXCR3-positive than in CXCR3-negative naive cells.

The authors made the TRB cDNA libraries by 5' RACE using UMI labels. From its re-call of the 5' RACE reads, TCRdb lists each CDR3 protein once, without DNA. The sample holds 130,000 to 150,000 distinct CDR3 sequences. The sequencing sample was made of naive CXCR3+ CD8+ T cells from blood. The subset was: CD45RO-CCR7+CD27+CD95- naive CD8+ T cells expressing CXCR3 (TNR3+). This TCR was recovered from a human donor in good health. Some clones in this sample may be carry-over from other donors' samples.

CDR3 region: CASSFGRVDTQYF. The genes are TRBV6-6 and TRBJ2-3. CDR1 and CDR2 (germline): MNHNY, SVGAGI (reference sequence). The CDR3 has 13 residues.